Each of the 9 T cell receptor beta chains below was sequenced from the same sample in a study of blood T cells in healthy people across ages. For the second PCR, which ran for about 6 to 11 cycles, a sample-barcoded 5' primer and a J-beta primer mix were used. Using its own MiXCR run on the 5' RACE reads, TCRdb lists one record per CDR3 protein. This table holds fewer than 800,000 distinct CDR3 sequences, approximately 25% found once. These data were also reused for a study on T cells of mothers and their children.

Sequenced sample: blood. The origin of the receptors is a boy aged 10-17 years in good health.

The chain joins TRBV24-1 to TRBJ2-1; 10 bases align to TRBD1. J lost 6 bases, V lost 11 bases, and 6 bases had no gene match. Germline V gene sequence: CDR1 KGHDR, CDR2 SFDVKD. The CDR3 is 13 amino acids. The CDR3 bases are TGTGCCAGTGGGACAGGGGTAGGCAATGAGCAGTTCTTC. This codes for CASGTGVGNEQFF.

The chain recombines TRBV7-9 with TRBJ2-5; TRBD2 matches at 10 bases. The last part of the DNA fits TRBJ2-7 better; the J call may be wrong. This CDR3 spans 14 amino acids. Germline values: CDR1 SEHNR, CDR2 FQNEAQ (reference sequence). The CDR3 DNA follows: TGTGCCAGCAGATCCGTAGCGGGGGGATACGAGCAGTACTTC. It encodes CASRSVAGGYEQYF.

This clonotype turned up a few times. DNA for the CDR3: TGCAGCGTTGTGGCCTGGGGGGGTTACGAGCAGTACTTC. This gives the protein CSVVAWGGYEQYF. This chain links TRBV29-1 with TRBJ2-5, with 7 bases aligning to TRBD2. The end of the DNA fits TRBJ2-7 better, so the J call may be wrong. The CDR3 totals 13 residues. The germline gives CDR1 SQVTM, CDR2 ANQGSEA.

This clonotype was seen a handful of times. The genes are TRBV18 and TRBJ2-1, with TRBD2 matching over 7 bases. Per the germline V gene, CDR1 is KGHSH and CDR2 is LQKENI. The CDR3 covers 17 residues. J gave up 0 bases and V 3 bases, and 8 bases lay outside the gene matches. CDR3 residues: CASSPIAGVSSYNEQFF. The CDR3, as DNA: TGTGCCAGCTCACCTATCGCGGGAGTAAGCTCCTACAATGAGCAGTTCTTC. The variable domain in full, with the rest retrieved from reference TRBV18 and TRBJ2-1, is NAGVMQNPRHLVRRRGQEARLRCSPMKGHSHVYWYRQLPEEGLKFMVYLQKENIIDESGMPKERFSAEFPKEGPSILRIQQVVRGDSAAYFCASSPIAGVSSYNEQFFGPGTRLTVL.

This clonotype was observed a handful of times. This rearrangement joins TRBV13 to TRBJ2-5; D gene ambiguous. CDR1 and CDR2 from the germline V gene are PRHDT and FYEKMQ (reference sequence). CDR3 length equals 15 residues. V was cut by 0 bases and J by 0 bases, with 8 bases left in between. The CDR3 coding sequence is TGTGCCAGCAGCTTAGGTTCGGCAGACCAAGAGACCCAGTACTTC. Residues: CASSLGSADQETQYF.

This rearrangement joins TRBV3-1 to TRBJ1-2; TRBD1 aligns across 7 bases. There are 13 residues in the CDR3. From germline, CDR1 is LGHDT and CDR2 YNNKEL (reference sequence). The V and J ends lost 8 bases and 2 bases, in that order; junction bases with no gene match: 5. The CDR3 protein is CASARGLNYGYTF. In DNA form, the CDR3 reads TGTGCCAGCGCAAGGGGGCTCAACTATGGCTACACCTTC.

In this sample, this clonotype turned up a few times. V and J are TRBV6-1 and TRBJ1-4; D is uncertain. V lost 9 bases and J lost 8, with 10 bases in between. The CDR3 spans 11 residues. Per the germline V gene, CDR1 is MNHNS and CDR2 is SASEGT. The DNA for the CDR3 is TGTGCCAGTCGGGTGGGAGAAAAACTGTTTTTT. This encodes CASRVGEKLFF.

The chain joins TRBV20-1 to TRBJ2-7; no firm D call. This CDR3 is 12 amino acids long. Germline CDR1 DFQATT, CDR2 SNEGSKA (reference sequence). V was pared by 3 bases and J by 3 bases, with 9 bases between. CDR3 in DNA: TGCAGTGCTAGTCCAGAAGACTACGAGCAGTACTTC. Its protein is CSASPEDYEQYF.

This clonotype has a handful of counts. The chain links TRBV24-1 to TRBJ1-1; D ambiguous. Germline V gene sequence: CDR1 KGHDR, CDR2 SFDVKD. CDR3 length: 13 amino acids. V was shortened by 4 bases and J by 6 bases, with 11 bases between the two germline ends. The CDR3 nucleotides are TGTGCCACCAGTGACCCATCCGTCCCTGAAGCTTTCTTT. Amino acid sequence: CATSDPSVPEAFF.